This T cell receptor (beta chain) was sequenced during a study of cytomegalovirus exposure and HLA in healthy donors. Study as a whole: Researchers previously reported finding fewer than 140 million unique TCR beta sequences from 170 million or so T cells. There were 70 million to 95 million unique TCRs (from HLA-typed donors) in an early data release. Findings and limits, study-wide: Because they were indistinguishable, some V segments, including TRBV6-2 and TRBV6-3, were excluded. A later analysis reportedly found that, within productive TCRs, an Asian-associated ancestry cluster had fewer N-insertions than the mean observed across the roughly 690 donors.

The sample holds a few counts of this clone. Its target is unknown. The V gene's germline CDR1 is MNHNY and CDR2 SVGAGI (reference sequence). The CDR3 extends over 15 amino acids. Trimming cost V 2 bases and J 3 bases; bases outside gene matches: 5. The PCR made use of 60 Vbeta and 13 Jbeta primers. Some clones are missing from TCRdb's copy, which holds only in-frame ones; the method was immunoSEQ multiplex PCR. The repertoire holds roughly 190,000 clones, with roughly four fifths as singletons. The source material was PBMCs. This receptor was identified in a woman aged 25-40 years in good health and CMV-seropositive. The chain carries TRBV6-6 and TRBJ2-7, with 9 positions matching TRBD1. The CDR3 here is CASSYGGDRDYEQYF. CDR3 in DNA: TGTGCCAGCAGTTACGGTGGGGACAGGGACTACGAGCAGTACTTC.